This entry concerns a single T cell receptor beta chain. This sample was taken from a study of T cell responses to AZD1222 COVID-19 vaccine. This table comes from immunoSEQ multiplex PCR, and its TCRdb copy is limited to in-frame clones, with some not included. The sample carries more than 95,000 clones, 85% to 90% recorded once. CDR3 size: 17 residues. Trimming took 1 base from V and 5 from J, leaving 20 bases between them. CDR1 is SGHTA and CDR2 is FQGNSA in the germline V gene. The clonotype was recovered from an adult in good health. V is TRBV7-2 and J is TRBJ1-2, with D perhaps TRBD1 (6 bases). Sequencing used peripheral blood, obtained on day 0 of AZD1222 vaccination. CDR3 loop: CASSLVFGGGGRYGYTF. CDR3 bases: TGTGCCAGCAGCTTAGTGTTTGGCGGGGGCGGAAGGTATGGCTACACCTTC. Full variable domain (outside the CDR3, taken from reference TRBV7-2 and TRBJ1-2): GAGVSQSPSNKVTEKGKDVELRCDPISGHTALYWYRQSLGQGLEFLIYFQGNSAPDKSGLPSDRFSAERTGGSVSTLTIQRTQQEDSAVYLCASSLVFGGGGRYGYTFGSGTRLTVV.